This TCR beta chain was recovered during a study of T cells after yellow fever vaccination. This clonotype was seen ten or more times. Its specificity is not known. Whole-study findings and limits: The secondary response was weaker, and its peak arrived faster, on day 5 versus 15.

TCRdb reprocessed the 5' RACE reads via MiXCR and lists one record per CDR3 protein. The table shows about 340,000 distinct CDR3 sequences, with roughly an eighth occurring only once. The source of this sequence is a man younger than 30 who received the YFV17D yellow fever vaccine. Sequences were derived from CD4+ T cells sorted from PBMCs, sampled 15 days after the yellow fever booster vaccination.

The CDR3 nucleotides are TGTGCCAGCAGCTTCAGGGGGCCTAATGAAAAACTGTTTTTT. Its protein product is CASSFRGPNEKLFF. V usage is TRBV7-9 and J usage is TRBJ1-4; 8 bases are shared with TRBD1. The V segment lost 3 bases and the J segment 3 bases; nucleotides outside the gene matches: 0. The CDR3 loop spans 14 amino acids. Germline V gene sequence: CDR1 SEHNR, CDR2 FQNEAQ (reference sequence). Together with reference TRBV7-9 and TRBJ1-4, the CDR3 gives the full variable domain: DTGVSQNPRHKITKRGQNVTFRCDPISEHNRLYWYRQTLGQGPEFLTYFQNEAQLEKSRLLSDRFSAERPKGSFSTLEIQRTEQGDSAMYLCASSFRGPNEKLFFGSGTQLSVL.